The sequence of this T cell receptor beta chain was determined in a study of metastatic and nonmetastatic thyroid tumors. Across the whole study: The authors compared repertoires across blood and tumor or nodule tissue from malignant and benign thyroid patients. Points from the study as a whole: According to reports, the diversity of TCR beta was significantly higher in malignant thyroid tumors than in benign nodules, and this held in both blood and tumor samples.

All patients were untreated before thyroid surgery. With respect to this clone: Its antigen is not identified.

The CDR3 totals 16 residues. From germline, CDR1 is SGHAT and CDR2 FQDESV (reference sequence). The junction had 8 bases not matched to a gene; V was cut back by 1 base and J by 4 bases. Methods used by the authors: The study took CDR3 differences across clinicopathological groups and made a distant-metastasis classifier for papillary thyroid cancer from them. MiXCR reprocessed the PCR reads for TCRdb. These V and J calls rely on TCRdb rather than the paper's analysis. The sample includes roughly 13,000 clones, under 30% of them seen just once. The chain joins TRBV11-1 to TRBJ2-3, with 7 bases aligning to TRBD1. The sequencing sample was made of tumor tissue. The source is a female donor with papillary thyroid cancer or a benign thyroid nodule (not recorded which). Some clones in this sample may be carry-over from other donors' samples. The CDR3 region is CASSLGNRGWSDTQYF. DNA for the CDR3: TGTGCCAGCAGCTTAGGGAACAGGGGATGGTCAGATACGCAGTATTTT.